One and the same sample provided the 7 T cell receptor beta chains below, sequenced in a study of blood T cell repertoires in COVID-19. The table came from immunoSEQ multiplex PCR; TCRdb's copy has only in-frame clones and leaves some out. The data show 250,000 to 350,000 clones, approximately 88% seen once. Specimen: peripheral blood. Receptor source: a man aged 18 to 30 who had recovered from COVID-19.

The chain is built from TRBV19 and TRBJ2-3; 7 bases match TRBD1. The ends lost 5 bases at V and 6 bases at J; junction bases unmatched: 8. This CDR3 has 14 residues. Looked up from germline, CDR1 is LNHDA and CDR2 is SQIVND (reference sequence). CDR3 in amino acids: CASSYTTGRDTQYF. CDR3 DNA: TGTGCCAGTAGTTACACGACAGGGCGGGATACGCAGTATTTT.

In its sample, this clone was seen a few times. The CDR3 spells CASSEENRGLAGVTGELFF. CDR3 sequence (DNA): TGTGCCAGCAGTGAAGAGAATCGGGGACTAGCGGGAGTTACCGGGGAGCTGTTTTTT. The chain joins TRBV6-1 to TRBJ2-2; TRBD2 matches at 14 bases. CDR1 is MNHNS and CDR2 is SASEGT in the germline V gene. Trimming removed 1 base from V and 5 bases from J; junction bases left unmatched: 9. The CDR3 totals 19 residues.

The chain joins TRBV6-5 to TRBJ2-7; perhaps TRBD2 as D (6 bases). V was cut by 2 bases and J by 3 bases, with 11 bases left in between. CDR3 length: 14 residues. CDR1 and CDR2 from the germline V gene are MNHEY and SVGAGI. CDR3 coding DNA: TGTGCCAGCAGTTACGGAGGGTCGATCTACGAGCAGTACTTC. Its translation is CASSYGGSIYEQYF.

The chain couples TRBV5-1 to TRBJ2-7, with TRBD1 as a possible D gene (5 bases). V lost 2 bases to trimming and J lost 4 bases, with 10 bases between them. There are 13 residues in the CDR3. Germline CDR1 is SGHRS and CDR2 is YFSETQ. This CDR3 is CASSLRQNYEQYF. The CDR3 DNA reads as TGCGCCAGCAGCTTACGACAGAATTACGAGCAGTACTTC.

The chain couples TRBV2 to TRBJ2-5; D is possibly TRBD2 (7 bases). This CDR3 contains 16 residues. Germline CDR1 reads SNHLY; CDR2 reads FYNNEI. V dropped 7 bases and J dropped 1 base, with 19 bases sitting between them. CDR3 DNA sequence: TGTGCCAGCACCGGGGAGGGGGACCCAAGCCAAGAGACCCAGTACTTC. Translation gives CASTGEGDPSQETQYF. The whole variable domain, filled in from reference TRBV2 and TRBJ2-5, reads EPEVTQTPSHQVTQMGQEVILRCVPISNHLYFYWYRQILGQKVEFLVSFYNNEISEKSEIFDDQFSVERPDGSNFTLKIRSTKLEDSAMYFCASTGEGDPSQETQYFGPGTRLLVL.

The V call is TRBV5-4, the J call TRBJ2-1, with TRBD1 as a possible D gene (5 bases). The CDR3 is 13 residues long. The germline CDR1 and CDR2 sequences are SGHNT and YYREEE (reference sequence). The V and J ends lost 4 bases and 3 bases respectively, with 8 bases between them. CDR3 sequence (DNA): TGTGCCAGCAGCCCACAGGACTACAATGAGCAGTTCTTC. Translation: CASSPQDYNEQFF.

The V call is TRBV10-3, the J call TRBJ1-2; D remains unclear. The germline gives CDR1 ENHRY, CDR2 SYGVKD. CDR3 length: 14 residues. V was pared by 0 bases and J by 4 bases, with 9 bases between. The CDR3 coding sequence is TGTGCCATCAGTGAGTCTGAGGGTGGCTATGGCTACACCTTC. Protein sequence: CAISESEGGYGYTF.